Sequencing of this TCR beta chain was carried out in a study of blood T cell dynamics during melanoma immunotherapy. CDR3 size: 17 residues. The ends were cut back, 0 bases at V and 6 bases at J, with 17 bases in the middle. Germline lookup yields CDR1 ENHRY and CDR2 SYGVKD. TCRdb's copy holds only in-frame clones and misses some; the assay was immunoSEQ multiplex PCR. The sample has tens of thousands of clones, roughly 85% seen once; the top ten hold more than 3.5%. Time point: pre-treatment baseline. The clonotype comes from a human donor with melanoma. The sequencing here drew on blood, taken from a patient treated with checkpoint blockade. The V call is TRBV10-3, the J call TRBJ2-2; a weak D match, TRBD1 (7 bases). In nucleotides, the CDR3 is TGTGCCATCAGTGAGTCGGTAGGAGGGGGCGCCGCCGGGGAGCTGTTTTTT. Amino acid sequence: CAISESVGGGAAGELFF.